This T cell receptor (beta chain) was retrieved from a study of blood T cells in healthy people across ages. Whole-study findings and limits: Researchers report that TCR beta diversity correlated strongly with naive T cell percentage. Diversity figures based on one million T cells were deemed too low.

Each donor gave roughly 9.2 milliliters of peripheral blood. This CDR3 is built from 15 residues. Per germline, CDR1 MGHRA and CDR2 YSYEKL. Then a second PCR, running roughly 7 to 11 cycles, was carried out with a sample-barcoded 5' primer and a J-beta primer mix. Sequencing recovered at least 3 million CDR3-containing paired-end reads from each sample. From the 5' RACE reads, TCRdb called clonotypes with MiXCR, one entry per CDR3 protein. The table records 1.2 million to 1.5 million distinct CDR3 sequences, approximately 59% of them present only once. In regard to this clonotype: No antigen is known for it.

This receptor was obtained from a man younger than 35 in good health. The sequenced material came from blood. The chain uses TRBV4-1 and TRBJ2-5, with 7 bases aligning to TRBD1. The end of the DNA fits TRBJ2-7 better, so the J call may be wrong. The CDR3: CASSQQQGSSYEQYF. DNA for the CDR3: TGCGCCAGCAGCCAGCAACAGGGGTCTAGCTACGAGCAGTACTTC.